The source of this T cell receptor beta chain is a study of cytomegalovirus exposure and HLA in healthy donors. This CDR3 spans 11 amino acids. V lost 4 bases and J lost 5, with 3 bases in between. In germline, CDR1 is LNHNV, CDR2 YYDKDF (reference sequence). Produced via immunoSEQ multiplex PCR; TCRdb's table is partial and in-frame only. Seen here are 86,000 or so clones, about 95% observed once, and the top ten hold roughly 1.6%. The chain joins TRBV15 to TRBJ2-1; D not certain. This receptor was obtained from a young man in good health and CMV-seropositive. Source material: PBMCs. The CDR3 region is CATSTNNEQFF. For the CDR3, the DNA is TGTGCCACCAGCACCAACAATGAGCAGTTCTTC.